This is a list of T cell receptor beta chains from one sample in a study of monozygotic twins with inflammatory bowel disease. TCRdb reworked the 5' RACE reads into one entry per CDR3 protein, no DNA. The sample data list more than 300,000 distinct CDR3 sequences. The sample consisted of blood. These receptors all come from a human donor with ulcerative colitis or Crohn's disease, or a healthy co-twin of an affected twin (not recorded which). The CDR3 runs from the conserved cysteine through the conserved F or W.

len: 15
v_gene: TRBV6-5
j_gene: TRBJ2-3
CDR3aa: CASSYFTDSTDTQYF

len: 13
v_gene: TRBV6-2/TRBV6-3
j_gene: TRBJ2-7
CDR3aa: CASRSEGSYEQYF

len: 13
v_gene: TRBV27
j_gene: TRBJ2-7
CDR3aa: CASSLPPLGEQYF

len: 13
v_gene: TRBV6-5
j_gene: TRBJ2-1
CDR3aa: CASSYRAYNEQFF

len: 15
v_gene: TRBV9
j_gene: TRBJ2-1
CDR3aa: CASSAYNRVLGEQFF

len: 14
v_gene: TRBV19
j_gene: TRBJ2-7
CDR3aa: CASRQSFQGYEQYF

len: 16
v_gene: TRBV12-3/TRBV12-4
j_gene: TRBJ1-3
CDR3aa: CASRATGASSGNTIYF

len: 14
v_gene: TRBV6-1
j_gene: TRBJ2-1
CDR3aa: CASRRGSSYNEQFF

len: 14
v_gene: TRBV11-2
j_gene: TRBJ2-3
CDR3aa: CASSLFQRVDTQYF

len: 15
v_gene: TRBV6-2/TRBV6-3
j_gene: TRBJ1-6
CDR3aa: CASSYRSSYNSPLHF

len: 14
v_gene: TRBV7-9
j_gene: TRBJ2-1
CDR3aa: CASSLRDYYNEQFF

len: 13
v_gene: TRBV7-6
j_gene: TRBJ2-1
CDR3aa: CASRRGAGNEQFF

len: 17
v_gene: TRBV7-9
j_gene: TRBJ2-7
CDR3aa: CASSSNRGFSPTYEQYF

len: 13
v_gene: TRBV3-1
j_gene: TRBJ2-3
CDR3aa: CASSQATLDTQYF

len: 14
v_gene: TRBV29-1
j_gene: TRBJ2-3
CDR3aa: CSVAGTSGVDTQYF

len: 13
v_gene: TRBV15
j_gene: TRBJ1-2
CDR3aa: CATSRKGAGGYTF

len: 16
v_gene: TRBV11-1
j_gene: TRBJ2-2
CDR3aa: CAVQRRGSGDTGELFF

len: 14
v_gene: TRBV20-1
j_gene: TRBJ1-3
CDR3aa: CSATDRASGNTIYF

len: 15
v_gene: TRBV11-2
j_gene: TRBJ1-1
CDR3aa: CASSSTGTGNTEAFF

len: 18
v_gene: TRBV6-5
j_gene: TRBJ1-6
CDR3aa: CASSYSTFRLSYNSPLHF

len: 15
v_gene: TRBV27
j_gene: TRBJ2-2
CDR3aa: CASRRRGMDTGELFF

len: 13
v_gene: TRBV6-1
j_gene: TRBJ1-2
CDR3aa: CASSDKGPYGYTF

len: 15
v_gene: TRBV12-3/TRBV12-4
j_gene: TRBJ2-3
CDR3aa: CASTPRTSGTDTQYF

len: 12
v_gene: TRBV29-1
j_gene: TRBJ2-1
CDR3aa: CSCSGSYNEQFF

len: 15
v_gene: TRBV2
j_gene: TRBJ2-3
CDR3aa: CASSIGVLGTDTQYF

len: 18
v_gene: TRBV4-2
j_gene: TRBJ1-5
CDR3aa: CASSQVQGAFYSNQPQHF

len: 15
v_gene: TRBV11-2
j_gene: TRBJ2-1
CDR3aa: CASSLASGGGDEQFF

len: 13
v_gene: TRBV9
j_gene: TRBJ2-7
CDR3aa: CASSVGTAYEQYF

len: 14
v_gene: TRBV20-1
j_gene: TRBJ2-7
CDR3aa: CSAETGTGTSEQYF

len: 14
v_gene: TRBV3-1
j_gene: TRBJ1-4
CDR3aa: CASSPRDRGRLVFF

len: 12
v_gene: TRBV5-6
j_gene: TRBJ2-7
CDR3aa: CASSFQVYEQYF

len: 14
v_gene: TRBV4-3
j_gene: TRBJ1-1
CDR3aa: CASSPRGLGTEAFF

len: 15
v_gene: TRBV7-3
j_gene: TRBJ2-3
CDR3aa: CASSLAGGPTDTQYF

len: 14
v_gene: TRBV5-4
j_gene: TRBJ1-1
CDR3aa: CASSFGGAYTEAFF

len: 13
v_gene: TRBV12-3/TRBV12-4
j_gene: TRBJ1-2
CDR3aa: CASTPHGNYGYTF

len: 15
v_gene: TRBV3-1
j_gene: TRBJ1-1
CDR3aa: CASSPKGHSNTEAFF

len: 16
v_gene: TRBV6-1
j_gene: TRBJ2-2
CDR3aa: CASTAVDQGNTGELFF

len: 14
v_gene: TRBV15
j_gene: TRBJ1-5
CDR3aa: CATDGTGDNQPQHF

len: 16
v_gene: TRBV7-9
j_gene: TRBJ1-1
CDR3aa: CASSLRGGGRNTEAFF

len: 13
v_gene: TRBV7-3
j_gene: TRBJ2-1
CDR3aa: CASSRAGDYEQFF

len: 17
v_gene: TRBV4-1
j_gene: TRBJ1-1
CDR3aa: CASSQDYRTTTGTEAFF

len: 17
v_gene: TRBV11-1
j_gene: TRBJ2-7
CDR3aa: CASSPGAGTGDTYEQYF

len: 13
v_gene: TRBV20-1
j_gene: TRBJ1-2
CDR3aa: CSAIPVQGEGYTF

len: 14
v_gene: TRBV20-1
j_gene: TRBJ1-5
CDR3aa: CSARVGQVNQPQHF

len: 16
v_gene: TRBV29-1
j_gene: TRBJ2-1
CDR3aa: CSVEPGTGGSYNEQFF

len: 15
v_gene: TRBV7-2
j_gene: TRBJ2-5
CDR3aa: CASSLSGELQETQYF

len: 15
v_gene: TRBV7-9
j_gene: TRBJ1-1
CDR3aa: CASSSQRDINTEAFF

len: 15
v_gene: TRBV20-1
j_gene: TRBJ1-6
CDR3aa: CSARAVDHYNLPLHF

len: 16
v_gene: TRBV7-9
j_gene: TRBJ2-4
CDR3aa: CASSPDRLIAKNIQYF